The 12 T cell receptor beta chains listed next were all sequenced from one sample in a study of shared T cell receptors in the human thymus. The method was immunoSEQ multiplex PCR; TCRdb's version includes in-frame clones alone and lacks a portion of them. The data show 630,000 or so clones, 70% to 90% seen once. These data also formed part of another study, on human thymus T cells.

The sample was thymocytes. The receptors here all came from a boy less than two years old with a congenital heart defect.

The V call is TRBV25-1, the J call TRBJ2-3; 10 nucleotides align to TRBD2. Trimming at V came to 5 bases and at J to 0 bases, leaving 5 bases not matched to a gene. The CDR3 covers 16 residues. The germline V gene has CDR1 MGHDK and CDR2 SYGVNS. Here the CDR3 reads CASSWIAGGSTDTQYF. CDR3 nucleotide sequence: TGTGCCAGCAGTTGGATAGCGGGGGGTAGCACAGATACGCAGTATTTT.

V usage is TRBV19 and J usage is TRBJ2-1, with a possible D match to TRBD2 (6 bases). Germline assignment: CDR1 LNHDA and CDR2 SQIVND (reference sequence). Between the trimmed V and J ends, which lost 1 base and 0 bases, there was a span of 19 bases. The length of the CDR3 is 19 residues. CDR3: CASSIGEGLLASSYNEQFF. DNA for the CDR3: TGTGCCAGTAGTATAGGGGAAGGTTTACTAGCCAGCTCCTACAATGAGCAGTTCTTC.

This clone came up a few times. The rearrangement joins TRBV5-4 to TRBJ1-1; the D gene is possibly TRBD1 (6 bases). Trimming removed 0 bases from V and 8 bases from J, with 11 bases in between. The CDR3 spans 13 residues. CDR1 is SGHNT, CDR2 YYREEE, per germline (reference sequence). Here the CDR3 reads CASSLDLQGEAFF. The CDR3, as DNA: TGTGCCAGCAGCTTGGACCTACAGGGAGAAGCTTTCTTT. The entire variable domain, with the rest obtained from reference TRBV5-4 and TRBJ1-1, is as follows: ETGVTQSPTHLIKTRGQQVTLRCSSQSGHNTVSWYQQALGQGPQFIFQYYREEENGRGNFPPRFSGLQFPNYSSELNVNALELDDSALYLCASSLDLQGEAFFGQGTRLTVV.

For the CDR3, the DNA is TGTGCCAGTAGTGGGGCCCCGAACACTGAAGCTTTCTTT. This codes for CASSGAPNTEAFF. The chain joins TRBV19 to TRBJ1-1; tentative D call: TRBD1 (5 bases). Germline CDR1 and CDR2: LNHDA and SQIVND (reference sequence). V lost 5 bases to trimming and J lost 1 base, with 8 bases between them. This CDR3 is built from 13 residues.

The chain couples TRBV29-1 to TRBJ2-6; D is possibly TRBD1 (6 bases). Trimming removed 6 bases at V and 1 base at J, with 19 bases between. From germline, CDR1 is SQVTM and CDR2 ANQGSEA. The CDR3 has 17 amino acids. CDR3 amino acids: CSVLHGTPRSGANVLTF. CDR3 nucleotides: TGCAGCGTCCTTCACGGGACACCGAGATCTGGGGCCAACGTCCTGACTTTC.

In its sample, this clone was seen once. This chain's CDR3 is CASSLGTGTGNEQFF. The CDR3, as DNA: TGTGCCAGCAGTTTAGGGACAGGGACGGGGAATGAGCAGTTCTTC. This chain links TRBV27 with TRBJ2-1; 9 bases align to TRBD1. Germline V CDR1 and CDR2: MNHEY, SMNVEV (reference sequence). The V gene end was trimmed by 2 bases and the J gene end by 7 bases; junction bases not matched to a gene: 6. CDR3 size: 15 residues.

The J gene is TRBJ2-1, the V gene TRBV15; TRBD2 might be the D (6 bases). Germline values: CDR1 LNHNV, CDR2 YYDKDF (reference sequence). Trimming pared 1 base from V and 2 bases from J, leaving 9 bases between. This CDR3 has 15 residues. The CDR3 DNA reads as TGTGCCACCAGCAGAGGGCGGGAAACCTACAATGAGCAGTTCTTC. This translates into CATSRGRETYNEQFF.

This rearrangement joins TRBV4-2 to TRBJ2-7; 10 nucleotides align to TRBD2. This CDR3 spans 17 amino acids. J was trimmed by 2 bases and V by 0 bases; bases with no gene match: 7. CDR1 is LGHNA, CDR2 YNFKEQ, per germline. CDR3: CASSQEGGTSEAYEQYF. Written as DNA, the CDR3 is TGTGCCAGCAGCCAAGAAGGGGGGACTAGCGAAGCCTACGAGCAGTACTTC.

This clone showed up just once. The rearrangement links TRBV30 to TRBJ1-2, with D uncertain. V lost 5 bases and J lost 8, with 18 bases in between. In germline, CDR1 is GTSNPN, CDR2 SVGIG (reference sequence). The CDR3 has 13 residues. CDR3 residues: CAWPDYIRGGYTF. DNA for the CDR3: TGTGCCTGGCCGGACTATATCAGAGGCGGCTACACCTTC.

This sequence joins TRBV29-1 and TRBJ2-1; a possible D gene is TRBD1 (5 bases). V was pared by 4 bases and J by 0 bases, with 16 bases between. The CDR3 contains 16 residues. The V gene's germline CDR1 is SQVTM and CDR2 ANQGSEA. The CDR3 loop is CSVGATQAHSYNEQFF. CDR3 nucleotide sequence: TGCAGCGTTGGGGCGACACAGGCTCACTCCTACAATGAGCAGTTCTTC.

The chain has TRBV7-2 and TRBJ2-7; D is possibly TRBD1 (6 bases). V was pared by 5 bases and J by 3 bases, with 17 bases between. Per germline, CDR1 SGHTA and CDR2 FQGNSA. The length of the CDR3 is 15 residues. The CDR3 protein is CASSPPARGFYEQYF. The CDR3 DNA sequence: TGTGCCAGCAGCCCCCCCGCCAGGGGTTTCTACGAGCAGTACTTC.

The V gene is TRBV5-1, the J gene TRBJ2-5; 7 nucleotides line up with TRBD1. From germline, CDR1 is SGHRS and CDR2 YFSETQ. The CDR3 totals 15 residues. Unmatched junction bases numbered 3, after V lost 0 bases and J lost 1 base. CDR3 amino acids: CASSLARDSQETQYF. The CDR3 coding sequence is TGCGCCAGCAGCTTGGCCCGGGACAGCCAAGAGACCCAGTACTTC.